This T cell receptor beta chain is from a study of OX40 agonist ivuxolimab in advanced cancers. Study-level background: Subjects had a mean age of approximately 60 years, with a range of about 23 to 90; roughly 83% were male. Notes on the study in general: In the 0.1-3.0 mg/kg groups, partial responders showed among the lowest expansion. Clonal expansion was seen in CD4+ and CD8+ blood T cells by week 6 at 0.1 to 3.0 mg/kg.

CDR3 length: 15 amino acids. V lost 0 bases to trimming and J lost 3 bases; unmatched junction nucleotides: 4. This clone was detected only a few times. As yet, its antigen is unknown. Produced via immunoSEQ multiplex PCR; TCRdb's table is partial and in-frame only. The data contain about 70,000 clones, 80% to 90% of them singletons. Material: CD4+ or CD8+ T cells sorted from blood, obtained in a trial of the OX40 agonist ivuxolimab. This sequence was found in an adult with an advanced solid tumor such as melanoma, head and neck, liver or kidney cancer. This chain links TRBV23-1 with TRBJ2-7; 8 bases line up with TRBD1. TRBV23-1 is given ORF status, its function remaining uncertain. The CDR3 spells CASSQSPRGRYEQYF. The CDR3 DNA reads TGCGCCAGCAGTCAATCGCCCAGGGGGCGCTACGAGCAGTACTTC.